This T cell receptor beta chain was retrieved from a study of post-analysis software for immune sequencing data. The overall study: Clinical courses comprised relapsing-remitting, secondary progressive and progressive-relapsing multiple sclerosis.

Unique-molecular-identifier-tagged TCR beta cDNA libraries were used. One entry per CDR3 protein, called by TCRdb with MiXCR from the PCR reads. The data hold around 710,000 distinct CDR3 sequences, with around 46% observed a single time. V dropped 5 bases and J dropped 2 bases, with 11 bases sitting between them. The CDR3 sequence is 14 residues long. The germline CDR1 and CDR2 sequences are MGHDK and SYGVNS. This clonotype has more than one count but fewer than ten. What it recognizes is unknown. Broader study findings: In multiple sclerosis, normalized Chao1 diversity was significantly below that of controls. Batch-matched samples strongly co-clustered by F measure. Elevated frequency relative to controls characterized roughly 5 TRBV segments in patients, TRBV5-6, TRBV5-1 and TRBV20-1 among them.

Sequenced input: blood. This sequence joins TRBV25-1 and TRBJ2-3; no clear D gene. This TCR was recovered from a girl aged 5 to 17 with multiple sclerosis. CDR3 DNA sequence: TGTGCCAGCAGTCCCTCGGCGAACACAGATACGCAGTATTTT. Its translation is CASSPSANTDTQYF.